These T cell receptor beta chains were read from a single sample in a study of T cell changes during pregnancy in multiple sclerosis. Repertoires were generated with immunoSEQ multiplex PCR, while TCRdb's copy carries only in-frame clones and drops some. The data show approximately 110,000 clones, approximately 93% seen once. The sequencing here drew on peripheral blood, taken after pregnancy. The source is a female donor with multiple sclerosis, enrolled in a pregnancy study. Both conserved end residues are part of each CDR3. A D gene is named only where the DNA matches it firmly. Clone size is not always given. Where it is, it says once, few, many or a class for expanded clones.

j_gene: TRBJ1-4; abundance: once; v_gene: TRBV19; d_gene: TRBD1; CDR3nt: TGTGCCAGTAGTATTGGACAGGGGGGAGAAAAACTGTTTTTT; CDR3aa: CASSIGQGGEKLFF
j_gene: TRBJ2-1; abundance: once; v_gene: TRBV4-2; d_gene: NA; CDR3nt: TGTGCCAGCAGCCAAGAAGGCTCAGGGAACAATGAGCAGTTCTTC; CDR3aa: CASSQEGSGNNEQFF
j_gene: TRBJ1-2; abundance: NA; v_gene: TRBV11-2; d_gene: NA; CDR3nt: TGTGCCAGCAGCTTATCTGAGGGAACGGGCTACACCTTC; CDR3aa: CASSLSEGTGYTF
j_gene: TRBJ1-1; abundance: once; v_gene: TRBV9; d_gene: NA; CDR3nt: TGTGCCAGCGGGCGGGCCAGCATGAACACTGAAGCTTTCTTT; CDR3aa: CASGRASMNTEAFF
j_gene: TRBJ1-2; abundance: NA; v_gene: TRBV28; d_gene: TRBD1; CDR3nt: TGTGCCAGCAGTTTCGGACAGGTCTTCAGCAATGGCTACACCTTC; CDR3aa: CASSFGQVFSNGYTF
j_gene: TRBJ2-7; abundance: NA; v_gene: TRBV28; d_gene: NA; CDR3nt: TGTGCCAGCAGCGACACACATTACGAGCAGTACTTC; CDR3aa: CASSDTHYEQYF
j_gene: TRBJ2-1; abundance: NA; v_gene: TRBV7-3; d_gene: NA; CDR3nt: TGTGCCAGCAGCCCCCGAGGCTCCTACAATGAGCAGTTCTTC; CDR3aa: CASSPRGSYNEQFF
j_gene: TRBJ1-6; abundance: NA; v_gene: TRBV6-1; d_gene: TRBD1; CDR3nt: TGTGCCAGCAAGGGGACAGGGGAGATTTCACCCCTCCACTTT; CDR3aa: CASKGTGEISPLHF
j_gene: TRBJ2-7; abundance: NA; v_gene: TRBV5-4; d_gene: NA; CDR3nt: TGTGCCAGCAGCTTCGGGGAGGCGGCCGAGCAGTACTTC; CDR3aa: CASSFGEAAEQYF
j_gene: TRBJ2-7; abundance: many; v_gene: TRBV7-9; d_gene: TRBD1; CDR3nt: TGTGCCAGCAGCCACCCCCGGCGACAGGGCTCCTACGAGCAGTACTTC; CDR3aa: CASSHPRRQGSYEQYF
j_gene: TRBJ2-7; abundance: few; v_gene: TRBV7-2; d_gene: NA; CDR3nt: TGTGCCAGCAGCTTAGTCGGGTACGAGCAGTACTTC; CDR3aa: CASSLVGYEQYF
j_gene: TRBJ2-7; abundance: NA; v_gene: TRBV7-9; d_gene: TRBD1; CDR3nt: TGTGCCAGCAGCTTTGGGACAGGGGGCTCCTACGAGCAGTACTTC; CDR3aa: CASSFGTGGSYEQYF
j_gene: TRBJ2-1; abundance: NA; v_gene: TRBV2; d_gene: TRBD1; CDR3nt: TGTGCCAGCAGGGGGACAGGGGCCATTGAGCAGTTCTTC; CDR3aa: CASRGTGAIEQFF
j_gene: TRBJ2-7; abundance: NA; v_gene: TRBV11-2; d_gene: TRBD1; CDR3nt: TGTGCCAGCAGCTCACCGGGACAGGGATTTGGGGAGCAGTACTTC; CDR3aa: CASSSPGQGFGEQYF
j_gene: TRBJ2-3; abundance: NA; v_gene: TRBV19; d_gene: TRBD2; CDR3nt: TGTGCCAGTAGTCCCGCCCGGACTAGCGCAGCAGATACGCAGTATTTT; CDR3aa: CASSPARTSAADTQYF
j_gene: TRBJ2-1; abundance: NA; v_gene: TRBV19; d_gene: NA; CDR3nt: TGTGCCAGTAGCTCCCAGCGGCGGAATGAGCAGTTCTTC; CDR3aa: CASSSQRRNEQFF
j_gene: TRBJ1-1; abundance: NA; v_gene: TRBV7-9; d_gene: NA; CDR3nt: TGTGCCAGCAGCTTTGGGGGGGTTGAAGCTTTCTTT; CDR3aa: CASSFGGVEAFF
j_gene: TRBJ1-5; abundance: NA; v_gene: TRBV6-5; d_gene: TRBD1; CDR3nt: TGTGCCAGCAACACAGGGGATAGCAATCAGCCCCAGCATTTT; CDR3aa: CASNTGDSNQPQHF
j_gene: TRBJ1-1; abundance: once; v_gene: TRBV6-5; d_gene: NA; CDR3nt: TGTGCCAGCAGTTTCCTCGCACGGGGATTGAACACTGAAGCTTTCTTT; CDR3aa: CASSFLARGLNTEAFF
j_gene: TRBJ1-5; abundance: many; v_gene: TRBV2; d_gene: NA; CDR3nt: TGTGCCAGCAGTGGGTCAGGGATGGGGCTCGGCAATCAGCCCCAGCATTTT; CDR3aa: CASSGSGMGLGNQPQHF
j_gene: TRBJ1-1; abundance: NA; v_gene: TRBV4-1; d_gene: NA; CDR3nt: TGCGCCAGCAGCCATCTCCGAGCAGCGGGTCGGGGGGTGGCTTTCTTT; CDR3aa: CASSHLRAAGRGVAFF
j_gene: TRBJ2-7; abundance: NA; v_gene: TRBV4-1; d_gene: NA; CDR3nt: TGCGCCAGCAGCCAAGTAGCAGGGGACTACGAGCAGTACTTC; CDR3aa: CASSQVAGDYEQYF